This T cell receptor (beta chain) was recovered during a study of CD8+CD57+ T cells in acquired aplastic anemia (dated by TCRdb to between 2017 and 2018). Study-level background: Extracted DNA from sorted CD4+ and CD8+ cells averaged 3.2 ug, ranging from roughly 0.17 to 30 ug. Healthy donor samples averaged about 10 million reads for CD4+ and 11 million to 12 million for CD8+ cells. Study-wide conclusions, independent of this receptor: About 30 CD8+ CDR3 sequences were found to be shared between patients and controls, but these sequences appeared to be highly expressed in patients and within the immunodominant clones of the patients. No significant difference in CD8+ Simpson's diversity was found between patients and healthy controls (P=0.060).

The table lists this clonotype with many counts. The clone's antigen remains unknown. Per-nucleotide qualities are absent, and no much larger clonotype sits a single base away. CDR1 SEHNR and CDR2 FQNEAQ were looked up in the germline V gene (reference sequence). From its cysteine to its phenylalanine, the CDR3 spans 16 amino acids. Only the CDR3 DNA is retained, 48 bases long and in frame from the first base. Trimming at the junction amounts to 1 base on V and 0 bases on J, and the germline ends lie 9 bases apart. Profiling of TCR beta VDJ combinations and CDR3 sequences used genomic DNA as the template. An Illumina HiSeq 2000 was used for TCR repertoire sequencing. The study's own analysis went as follows. Repertoire assessment relied on Simpson's diversity index, CDR3 size and DJ length profiles, and TRBV/TRBJ rearrangement plots. The most abundant DNA sequence in the deep sequencing data was defined as the immunodominant clone. CDR3 amino acid sequences were screened for sharing across subjects and were compared with published repertoires and the VDJdb database. TCRdb's own reprocessing of the public reads used fastp at Q25 and MiXCR and kept productive beta chains. Identical CDR3 protein sequences are pooled into one entry, listed with their most common genes and DNA. Here the V and J calls rest on TCRdb's processing, not on the authors' analysis. Across this sample there are some 45,000 distinct CDR3 sequences, with 65% to 70% seen only once. Jointly, the top ten make up about 25% of the sample.

In this study, sorted CD4+ and CD8+ T cells from the blood of healthy subjects and of severe aplastic anemia patients had their TCR repertoires deep-sequenced. Ficoll-Paque density gradient centrifugation was used to isolate peripheral blood mononuclear cells. Before DNA extraction, CD4+ and CD8+ T cells were sorted with FACS or magnetic beads. This chain joins TRBV7-9 to TRBJ1-4; the D gene is unclear. This receptor was taken from a human donor in good health, serving as a control. Material: sorted CD4+, CD8+, or CD8+CD57+ T cells (not recorded which) from PBMCs. The DNA reads as follows: TGTGCCAGCAGCTTAGGGCAGGTTGCAACTAATGAAAAACTGTTTTTT. The translation is CASSLGQVATNEKLFF.